The clone carrying this T cell receptor beta chain was observed a few times. The antigen remains undetermined. Scientists made TCR beta libraries using quantitative 5'-RACE with molecular barcodes. TCRdb called the 5' RACE reads again in MiXCR, with one record for every CDR3 protein. This sample has hundreds of thousands of distinct CDR3 sequences; roughly a quarter occur once, and the top ten carry 0.89%. Germline CDR1 is SGHRS and CDR2 is YFSETQ. The ends were cut back, 4 bases at V and 2 bases at J, with 18 bases in the middle. The CDR3 has 16 amino acids. These data belong to a study of CD8 T cells in ankylosing spondylitis. The study, taken as a whole, reports: Existing reports had already noted some motif variants in reactive arthritis synovial fluid and blood. What seemed typical of ankylosing spondylitis blood was a TCR beta motif built from several highly homologous variants.

This chain links TRBV5-1 with TRBJ2-5; D possibly corresponds to TRBD2 (6 bases). Sequencing used blood, either unsorted or a sorted T cell fraction (not recorded which). This TCR was sampled from a male donor with ankylosing spondylitis. The chain's CDR3 is CASSRSGLSLQETQYF. In DNA, the CDR3 is TGCGCCAGCAGCAGATCGGGACTGTCCCTACAAGAGACCCAGTACTTC.